The T cell receptor (beta chain) described here comes from a study of Ad26.COV2.S vaccination and SARS-CoV-2 variants. TCRdb keeps only in-frame clones here, not all; method: immunoSEQ multiplex PCR. The sample shows roughly 400,000 clones, around 91% of them seen only once. The CDR3 runs to 14 residues. The germline V gene has CDR1 MNHNY and CDR2 SVGAGI (reference sequence). The trim removed 5 bases at V and 3 bases at J, leaving 6 bases unmatched. The treatment denotes: roughly 20 received Ad26.COV2.S at low or high dose, single or two shots; several received placebo; per-sample allocation not given. The study sampled participants on day 63 after the first vaccine or placebo injection.

The source of this sequence is a person aged 18-65 years who received the Ad26.COV2.S COVID-19 vaccine or a placebo. The sample here was peripheral blood, taken in a trial of Ad26.COV2.S vaccine versus placebo. The chain joins TRBV6-6 to TRBJ1-2; 7 bases are a match to TRBD1. The CDR3 DNA sequence: TGTGCCAGCAGTCGGGACAGAACCGACTATGGCTACACCTTC. It yields the protein CASSRDRTDYGYTF.